The clone carrying this T cell receptor beta chain was seen repeatedly, ten times or more. The antigen remains undetermined. TCRdb re-analysed the reads in MiXCR, keeping a single row per CDR3 protein. The data show about 890,000 distinct CDR3 sequences, roughly 30% seen once. The sample is drawn from a study of T cell repertoires in cytomegalovirus infection. About the study: Both recently identified HLA-C-restricted and well-studied HLA-B-restricted CMV epitopes were used in the study. Public TCR beta signature analysis indicated the presence of both CMV infection and matching HLA type.

V shed 2 bases and J 7 bases; nucleotides not matched to a gene: 3. Germline V gives CDR1 SGHTA, CDR2 FQGNSA. This CDR3 region has 14 residues. Study results and caveats: Ex vivo responses were dominated by HLA-C-restricted CMV-specific TCR beta clonotypes.

This clonotype originated in a human donor in good health (CMV status not recorded). Some clones in this sample may be carry-over from other donors' samples. V usage is TRBV7-2 and J usage is TRBJ1-4, with TRBD1 matching 8 bases. Sequencing used cultured CD8+ T cells from PBMCs, obtained from culture after CMV antigen stimulation. This chain's CDR3 is CASSLTGGIEKLFF. CDR3 coding DNA: TGTGCCAGCAGCTTAACAGGGGGAATTGAAAAACTGTTTTTT.